This T cell receptor beta chain was documented in a study of shared clonotypes between healthy human individuals. Study context: Used for every donor were three CD4 naive, three CD4 memory, two CD8 naive and one CD8 memory plate.

Details on this clone: Its antigen is as yet unknown.

Researchers divided each subset's genomic DNA evenly across several immunoSEQ plates. Generated by immunoSEQ multiplex PCR, the TCRdb table keeps only in-frame clones and is missing some. The sample lists roughly 680,000 clones, roughly 72% occurring once. Findings and limits, study-wide: Generation of non-shared clonotypes was less probable than generation of clonotypes shared by all four donors. Inspection by rarefaction showed sorted-subset sequencing to be incomplete despite large depth.

The TCR was taken from a woman under 40 in good health. The sequenced material came from memory CD4+ T cells sorted from blood. Subset defined: CD45RA-negative fraction.

CDR3 protein: CASSATADTQYF. The CDR3 bases are TGTGCCAGCTCAGCCACTGCAGATACGCAGTATTTT. This chain uses TRBV18 with TRBJ2-3; no definite D call. Germline CDR1 and CDR2: KGHSH and LQKENI. V was clipped by 5 bases and J by 4 bases, with 7 bases between them. This CDR3 is built from 12 residues.